Detailed here is one TCR beta chain. The length of the CDR3 is 18 residues. V shed 1 base and J shed 2 bases, with 19 bases lying between them. Germline V CDR1 and CDR2: SGHTA, FQGTGA. This record belongs to a study of blood T cell repertoires in COVID-19. Across the study: Samples representing acute and convalescent COVID-19 were sourced from the United States, Italy and Spain. PBMCs, B-cell-depleted T cells, or T cells were the source of the cDNA or gDNA that made up the material.

As handled by the study authors: Reference gene primer amplification gave nucleated cell count estimates. The data were produced by immunoSEQ multiplex PCR, yet TCRdb's version contains in-frame clones alone and is incomplete. That table furnishes V, J and clone size, whereas the DNA furnished D and trimming. The sample carries 100,000 to 150,000 clones, 70% to 90% recorded once. Everyone who took part was 18 to 89 years old, and they came from 20 to 25 US areas. The sequenced sample consisted of PBMCs or T cells enriched from blood (not recorded which). The receptor comes from a woman aged 45-59 years who had recovered from COVID-19. This chain uses TRBV7-3 with TRBJ2-3; a possible D gene is TRBD2 (7 bases). Here the CDR3 DNA reads TGTGCCAGCAGCTTAAGGCCCTTTGCGGGGGCCGTCACAGATACGCAGTATTTT. Translating it yields CASSLRPFAGAVTDTQYF.